These T cell receptor beta chains were read from a single sample in a study of cytomegalovirus exposure and HLA in healthy donors. Repertoires were generated with immunoSEQ multiplex PCR, while TCRdb's copy carries only in-frame clones and drops some. The sample holds under 200,000 clones, roughly 80% seen once. The specimen was PBMCs. The source of these receptors is a male donor in good health and CMV-seropositive. Both conserved end residues are part of each CDR3. A D gene is named only where the DNA matches it firmly. For some rows the clone size is stated as once, few or many, or as a class when expanded; others skip it.

cdr3_length	clone_size	d_call	v_call	j_call	cdr3_nt	cdr3_aa
14	NA	TRBD1	TRBV2	TRBJ2-7	TGTGCCAGCACTAGGGGGCTTTCAAAAAAAGAGCAGTACTTC	CASTRGLSKKEQYF
14	NA	TRBD2	TRBV7-7	TRBJ2-1	TGTGCCAGCAGCCGGACTAGCGGGAGTGGTGAGCAGTTCTTC	CASSRTSGSGEQFF
13	NA	NA	TRBV5-1	TRBJ2-3	TGCGCCAGCGGGGGGTCCGGGGCCGATACGCAGTATTTT	CASGGSGADTQYF
15	NA	NA	TRBV27	TRBJ2-5	TGTGCCAGCAGTTTATCCTGGCTAGCGTCAGAGACCCAGTACTTC	CASSLSWLASETQYF
14	once	TRBD1	TRBV5-4	TRBJ1-1	TGTGCCAGCAGCCCCGACAGGGCAAACACTGAAGCTTTCTTT	CASSPDRANTEAFF
16	NA	TRBD2	TRBV19	TRBJ2-1	TGTGCCAGTAGTATAATTTTTAGCGGGAGGGCCATCGAGCAGTTCTTC	CASSIIFSGRAIEQFF
13	NA	NA	TRBV10-1	TRBJ2-1	TGCGCCAGCAGTGAGTCCCCGGGGAGGGAGCAGTTCTTC	CASSESPGREQFF
15	NA	TRBD1	TRBV4-3	TRBJ2-7	TGCGCCAGCAGCCTCGGGACAGACCTATCCTACGAGCAGTACTTC	CASSLGTDLSYEQYF
13	NA	NA	TRBV18	TRBJ2-5	TGTGCCAGCTCTGGGGGGACAGAAGAGACCCAGTACTTC	CASSGGTEETQYF
17	NA	TRBD2	TRBV11-3	TRBJ2-3	TGTGCCAGCAGCGTCGGACTAGCGGGGCCTAGCACAGATACGCAGTATTTT	CASSVGLAGPSTDTQYF
13	few	NA	TRBV6-1	TRBJ1-5	TGTGCCAGCAGTGACAGGGAATATCAGCCCCAGCATTTT	CASSDREYQPQHF
15	NA	NA	TRBV5-1	TRBJ2-6	TGCGCCAGCACTACAGGGTTGCGCGGGGCCAACGTCCTGACTTTC	CASTTGLRGANVLTF
12	NA	TRBD1	TRBV30	TRBJ2-3	TGTGCCTGGAGGACTACAGGGGACACGCAGTATTTT	CAWRTTGDTQYF
14	NA	TRBD1	TRBV19	TRBJ1-2	TGTGCCAGTAGTCCAAGGACAGGGAACTATGGCTACACCTTC	CASSPRTGNYGYTF
14	few	NA	TRBV5-1	TRBJ1-1	TGCGCCAGCAGCGTGCTTCCAGGGGACACTGAAGCTTTCTTT	CASSVLPGDTEAFF
16	NA	TRBD2	TRBV19	TRBJ2-4	TGTGCCAGTAGCCCGGGGGGAACCTTAGCCAAAAACATTCAGTACTTC	CASSPGGTLAKNIQYF
13	NA	NA	TRBV5-6	TRBJ1-1	TGTGCCAGCAGCTTGGGGGGCGTATTCGAAGCTTTCTTT	CASSLGGVFEAFF